The 27 T cell receptor beta chains in this list originate from one sample, sequenced in a study of cytomegalovirus exposure and HLA in healthy donors. The primer mix had 60 Vbeta and 13 Jbeta primers. Sequenced by immunoSEQ multiplex PCR; TCRdb stores in-frame clones only, minus some. The sample carries under 300,000 clones, roughly 70% recorded once. Sequenced sample: PBMCs. These receptors all stem from a female donor in good health and CMV-seronegative.

The chain carries TRBV19 and TRBJ2-1; 7 positions agree with TRBD1. The CDR3 totals 15 residues. From germline, CDR1 is LNHDA and CDR2 SQIVND (reference sequence). J gave up 2 bases and V 3 bases, and 4 bases lay outside the gene matches. The CDR3, as DNA: TGTGCCAGTAGTATCCCAGACAGGGCCTACAATGAGCAGTTCTTC. Translating gives CASSIPDRAYNEQFF.

This chain links TRBV18 with TRBJ1-4; 8 positions agree with TRBD1. V lost 5 bases to trimming and J lost 8 bases; unmatched junction nucleotides: 7. There are 14 residues in the CDR3. Per the germline V gene, CDR1 is KGHSH and CDR2 is LQKENI. The CDR3 DNA sequence: TGTGCCAGCTCAAGGACAGGGTCAGGGGAAAAACTGTTTTTT. Translating it yields CASSRTGSGEKLFF.

This chain links TRBV19 with TRBJ2-7; 16 bases align to TRBD2. Germline CDR1 is LNHDA and CDR2 is SQIVND (reference sequence). This CDR3 contains 14 residues. V lost 9 bases and J lost 5; bases outside the gene matches: 4. The CDR3 DNA reads as TGTGCCAGGGGACTAGCGGGAGGGTCGCACGAGCAGTACTTC. It yields the protein CARGLAGGSHEQYF. The variable domain in full, completed from reference TRBV19 and TRBJ2-7, reads DGGITQSPKYLFRKEGQNVTLSCEQNLNHDAMYWYRQDPGQGLRLIYYSQIVNDFQKGDIAEGYSVSREKKESFPLTVTSAQKNPTAFYLCARGLAGGSHEQYFGPGTRLTVT.

This rearrangement joins TRBV27 to TRBJ2-1; 8 bases agree with TRBD1. The V gene end was trimmed by 6 bases and the J gene end by 9 bases; junction bases not matched to a gene: 16. This CDR3 spans 16 amino acids. Germline lookup yields CDR1 MNHEY and CDR2 SMNVEV (reference sequence). The CDR3 region has the DNA TGTGCCAGCAGGCCGTTTGGAGACAGGGACAGGATTGAGCAGTTCTTC. Its translation is CASRPFGDRDRIEQFF.

In regard to this clone: Mismatch with germline at one junction end may stem from a read error. V and J are TRBV7-9 and TRBJ2-7; 11 bases map to TRBD1. Germline CDR1 SEHNR, CDR2 FQNEAQ (reference sequence). CDR3 length equals 14 residues. The chain's CDR3 is CSSNTGTGGYEQYF. The CDR3 DNA reads as TGTTCCAGCAACACCGGGACAGGGGGGTACGAGCAGTACTTC.

The rearrangement uses TRBV25-1 and TRBJ2-1; D unresolved. V lost 2 bases to trimming and J lost 9 bases, with 11 bases between them. The germline CDR1 and CDR2 sequences are MGHDK and SYGVNS. CDR3 size: 13 residues. The CDR3 is CASSEPARGEQFF. The CDR3 DNA follows: TGTGCCAGCAGTGAACCTGCTAGAGGTGAGCAGTTCTTC.

This clone turned up a few times. The CDR3 DNA sequence: TGTGCCAGCAGCTCTAGAGCGGGGGAGTACTTC. Its protein product is CASSSRAGEYF. The chain carries TRBV11-2 and TRBJ2-4, with 8 bases that match TRBD2. Unmatched junction bases numbered 4, after V lost 4 bases and J lost 14 bases. The germline V gene encodes CDR1 SGHAT and CDR2 FQNNGV. This CDR3 region has 11 residues.

V usage is TRBV29-1 and J usage is TRBJ2-1; perhaps TRBD2 as D (6 bases). Germline V gene lookup returns CDR1 SQVTM and CDR2 ANQGSEA. This CDR3 is 15 amino acids long. V was pared by 3 bases and J by 3 bases, with 15 bases between. CDR3 protein: CSVERGSYVYNEQFF. In nucleotides, the CDR3 is TGCAGCGTTGAGCGGGGTAGTTATGTCTACAATGAGCAGTTCTTC.

V is TRBV27 and J is TRBJ1-5, with D tentatively TRBD1 (6 bases). The V gene's germline CDR1 is MNHEY and CDR2 SMNVEV (reference sequence). The ends were cut back, 6 bases at V and 1 base at J, with 10 bases in the middle. The CDR3 length is 14 residues. The CDR3 reads CASSPRGSNQPQHF. DNA of the CDR3: TGTGCCAGCAGCCCGAGGGGGAGCAATCAGCCCCAGCATTTT.

The chain joins TRBV7-9 to TRBJ2-1, with 9 bases matching TRBD2. The germline V gene encodes CDR1 SEHNR and CDR2 FQNEAQ (reference sequence). The CDR3 runs to 15 residues. The V and J ends lost 1 base and 8 bases, in that order; junction bases with no gene match: 6. The CDR3 DNA follows: TGTGCCAGCAGCTTAGATGCGGGAGGGCCATATGAGCAGTTCTTC. Translated: CASSLDAGGPYEQFF.

With regard to this clone: Other DNA sequences of this sample code for an identical CDR3. CDR3 DNA sequence: TGTGCCAGCAGTTTAGGGGGGGATCAGCCCCAGCATTTT. Its protein is CASSLGGDQPQHF. The chain uses TRBV28 and TRBJ1-5, with D possibly matching TRBD1 (5 bases). This CDR3 has 13 residues. Trimming shortened V by 2 bases and J by 5 bases, and 7 bases separated the two germline ends. Looked up from germline, CDR1 is MDHEN and CDR2 is SYDVKM.

The chain carries TRBV6-6 and TRBJ2-3; 9 bases are a match to TRBD1. V was pared by 2 bases and J by 4 bases, with 4 bases of the junction left unmatched. There are 15 residues in the CDR3. The germline V gene encodes CDR1 MNHNY and CDR2 SVGAGI (reference sequence). The CDR3 DNA is TGTGCCAGCAGTTACCTGGGACAGGGAGCAGATACGCAGTATTTT. It is translated as CASSYLGQGADTQYF.

The chain recombines TRBV5-1 with TRBJ2-7; tentatively, D is TRBD1 (5 bases). Germline V lookup: CDR1 SGHRS, CDR2 YFSETQ. V lost 3 bases and J lost 6, with 13 bases in between. The CDR3 has 13 residues. Here the CDR3 reads CASSSQGGSEQYF. The CDR3 DNA reads as TGCGCCAGCAGCTCGCAGGGTGGGTCCGAGCAGTACTTC.

On this clone itself: Other nucleotide sequences in the sample specify the same CDR3. The chain links TRBV5-1 to TRBJ2-7; 12 bases fit TRBD2. Germline CDR1 is SGHRS and CDR2 is YFSETQ. The CDR3 spans 16 residues. After removal of 0 bases from V and 1 base from J, the junction contained 2 bases not matched to a gene. CDR3 nucleotide sequence: TGCGCCAGCAGCTTGGGTGGGACTAGCGGGTCCTACGAGCAGTACTTC. Its protein product is CASSLGGTSGSYEQYF.

V and J are TRBV27 and TRBJ1-2; no clear D gene. V shed 5 bases and J shed 2 bases, with 15 bases lying between them. The CDR3 covers 15 residues. CDR1 MNHEY and CDR2 SMNVEV come from the germline V gene (reference sequence). CDR3 region: CASSSHRQANYGYTF. The CDR3, as DNA: TGTGCCAGCAGTAGCCATCGGCAGGCGAACTATGGCTACACCTTC.

This clone appeared a few times. Other DNA sequences in the sample encode the same CDR3. This chain links TRBV9 with TRBJ2-2; TRBD2 aligns across 9 bases. Per the germline V gene, CDR1 is SGDLS and CDR2 is YYNGEE. The CDR3 spans 16 residues. Trimming took 3 bases from V and 5 from J; bases not matched to a gene: 8. DNA of the CDR3: TGTGCCAGCAGCGGCCTCGCGGGAGGGCATACCGGGGAGCTGTTTTTT. Its translation: CASSGLAGGHTGELFF.

The chain joins TRBV11-3 to TRBJ2-5, with a tentative D call TRBD2 (5 bases). The J call may not be correct, given that the DNA end is closer to TRBJ2-7. The CDR3 sequence is 13 residues long. The germline V gene encodes CDR1 SGHNT and CDR2 YENEEA. CDR3 sequence reads: CASSGSPLYEQYF. The CDR3 bases are TGTGCCAGCAGCGGGAGCCCCCTCTACGAGCAGTACTTC.

V and J are TRBV28 and TRBJ2-2, with TRBD2 matching 12 bases. The V and J ends lost 3 bases and 2 bases, in that order; junction bases with no gene match: 19. The CDR3 totals 22 residues. The V gene's germline CDR1 is MDHEN and CDR2 SYDVKM. CDR3 region: CASSFLNLKKLAGGTNTGELFF. The CDR3 region has the DNA TGTGCCAGCAGTTTCCTGAACCTTAAAAAACTAGCGGGAGGTACCAACACCGGGGAGCTGTTTTTT.

The rearrangement links TRBV5-6 to TRBJ1-1; 7 bases are a match to TRBD1. The length of the CDR3 is 17 residues. Germline trimming cut 0 bases from V and 1 base from J; bases unmatched to any gene: 9. The germline CDR1 and CDR2 sequences are SGHDT and YYEEEE. In nucleotides, the CDR3 is TGTGCCAGCAGCTTGGAGATCCGGGACAGAACGAACACTGAAGCTTTCTTT. Translating it yields CASSLEIRDRTNTEAFF.

This sequence joins TRBV7-8 and TRBJ2-1, with 7 bases aligning to TRBD2. Germline V gene data show CDR1 as SGHVS and CDR2 as FQNEAQ. The CDR3 is 15 residues long. The ends lost 3 bases at V and 2 bases at J; junction bases unmatched: 4. CDR3 nucleotides: TGTGCCAGCAGCTTCCGGACTAGGCCCTACAATGAGCAGTTCTTC. Its translation: CASSFRTRPYNEQFF.

A few counts support this clone. The rearrangement links TRBV5-6 to TRBJ1-1; 7 positions match TRBD1. The CDR3 runs 14 residues. V shed 0 bases, J shed 12 bases, and the junction held 11 bases outside the gene matches. CDR1 and CDR2 (germline): SGHDT, YYEEEE. The CDR3 DNA follows: TGTGCCAGCAGCTTGGAGAGGGGGCGCGGGAAAACTTTCTTT. Residues: CASSLERGRGKTFF.

The V and J genes are TRBV27 and TRBJ2-5; D perhaps matches TRBD1 (7 bases). The CDR3 is 17 amino acids. The ends were cut back, 6 bases at V and 1 base at J, with 21 bases in the middle. CDR1 and CDR2 (germline): MNHEY, SMNVEV (reference sequence). The CDR3 nucleotides are TGTGCCAGCAGAGGGGCGGGACAGTGGGCCCCCCAAGAGACCCAGTACTTC. Its protein product is CASRGAGQWAPQETQYF.

In this sample, this clone turned up a few times. Other DNA sequences from this sample encode an identical CDR3 as well. This CDR3 is CASSPGLAEGTQYF. In nucleotides, the CDR3 is TGTGCCAGCTCACCTGGACTTGCTGAGGGGACCCAGTACTTC. The chain couples TRBV18 to TRBJ2-5, with D possibly matching TRBD2 (5 bases). The length of the CDR3 is 14 residues. Germline CDR1 and CDR2: KGHSH and LQKENI. The V gene lost 3 bases and the J gene lost 7 bases, with 15 bases spanning the gap.

The chain links TRBV7-2 to TRBJ1-2, with D hard to call. The CDR3 is 13 residues long. Germline V gives CDR1 SGHTA, CDR2 FQGNSA. Trimming removed 2 bases from V and 4 bases from J, with 8 bases in between. DNA for the CDR3: TGTGCCAGCAGCTTATCGGGAACCTATGGCTACACCTTC. This translates into CASSLSGTYGYTF.

The chain joins TRBV12-5 to TRBJ2-7; a possible D gene is TRBD1 (6 bases). The CDR3 contains 16 residues. The germline V gene has CDR1 LGHNT and CDR2 FRNRAP. V was shortened by 2 bases and J by 2 bases, with 16 bases between the two germline ends. The CDR3 protein is CASGLYPSRTAYEQYF. The DNA for the CDR3 is TGTGCTAGTGGTTTGTACCCATCCAGGACAGCCTACGAGCAGTACTTC.

V usage is TRBV2 and J usage is TRBJ2-1, with TRBD2 identical over 9 bases. The V gene end was trimmed by 6 bases and the J gene end by 8 bases; junction bases not matched to a gene: 8. Germline loops: CDR1 SNHLY, CDR2 FYNNEI. The CDR3 loop spans 14 amino acids. Here the CDR3 DNA reads TGTGCCAGCAGAGGGCTAGCGGGACTCGATGAGCAGTTCTTC. Amino acids: CASRGLAGLDEQFF.

The chain couples TRBV9 to TRBJ2-1, with TRBD2 matching 8 bases. Per germline, CDR1 SGDLS and CDR2 YYNGEE. The CDR3 runs 16 residues. V gave up 0 bases and J gave up 2 bases; unmatched junction bases: 4. The CDR3, as DNA: TGTGCCAGCAGCGTAGCCACTAGCGGTCCCTACAATGAGCAGTTCTTC. Translating gives CASSVATSGPYNEQFF.